One and the same sample provided the 30 T cell receptor beta chains below, sequenced in a study of T cells in women clearing cervical HPV infection. TCRdb keeps only in-frame clones here, not all; method: immunoSEQ multiplex PCR. In total, the table holds 40,000 to 60,000 clones. Material: blood buffy coat. The receptor source for this set is a woman between 18 and 70 years old with a cervical HPV16 infection that either progressed to CIN3+ or cleared (not recorded which).

A note on this clone: The DNA ends 3 residues before the CDR3 does, and the rest of the CDR3 is filled in from the germline J gene. The chain links TRBV19 to TRBJ2-3, with TRBD2 identical over 12 bases. V lost 6 bases to trimming and J lost 2 bases; unmatched junction nucleotides: 9. CDR3 length: 17 residues. Germline CDR1 is LNHDA and CDR2 is SQIVND (reference sequence). CDR3 region: CASRQPTSGGFTDTQYF. The CDR3 bases that were read are TGTGCCAGTAGACAACCAACTAGCGGGGGGTTCACAGATACG.

Comments on this clone: The read is 3 residues too short to cover the CDR3 end, so that end is filled in from the germline J gene. The J gene is TRBJ2-2, the V gene TRBV5-1; TRBD1 matches 9 bases. Germline CDR1 and CDR2: SGHRS and YFSETQ. This CDR3 is 16 amino acids long. The CDR3 sequence is CASSGGNGQGNSPLFF. Incomplete CDR3 DNA: TGCGCCAGCAGCGGAGGAAACGGACAGGGGAATTCACCG. The full variable domain, rest sourced from reference TRBV5-1 and TRBJ2-2, is KAGVTQTPRYLIKTRGQQVTLSCSPISGHRSVSWYQQTPGQGLQFLFEYFSETQRNKGNFPGRFSGRQFSNSRSEMNVSTLELGDSALYLCASSGGNGQGNSPLFFGEGSRLTVL.

Remarks on this clone: The DNA ends 3 residues before the CDR3 does, and the rest of the CDR3 is filled in from the germline J gene. The chain uses TRBV20-1 and TRBJ2-2, with D possibly matching TRBD1 (6 bases). The germline V gene has CDR1 DFQATT and CDR2 SNEGSKA (reference sequence). The V and J ends lost 6 bases and 4 bases respectively, with 18 bases between them. CDR3 size: 15 residues. The part of the CDR3 DNA that was read is TGCAGTGCCCAAATCCCGGACAGACCCACCGGGGAG. It translates to CSAQIPDRPTGE. In full, the CDR3 reads CSAQIPDRPTGELFF.

Turning to this clone: The read terminates 3 residues ahead of where the CDR3 ends, so the germline J gene completes it. V usage is TRBV20-1 and J usage is TRBJ1-2; 8 bases align to TRBD1. The junction had 8 bases not matched to a gene; V was cut back by 5 bases and J by 6 bases. The CDR3 loop spans 13 amino acids. Germline CDR1 DFQATT, CDR2 SNEGSKA (reference sequence). The CDR3: CSAPQEDRDGYTF. The covered CDR3 bases are TGCAGTGCTCCCCAGGAGGACAGGGATGGC.

Turning to this clone: The read stops 3 residues short of the end of the CDR3; the missing end is completed from the germline J gene. This chain joins TRBV20-1 and TRBJ1-5, with 7 bases fitting TRBD1. The V gene end was trimmed by 3 bases and the J gene end by 3 bases; junction bases not matched to a gene: 8. Germline V gives CDR1 DFQATT, CDR2 SNEGSKA (reference sequence). The CDR3 has 15 amino acids. CDR3 residues: CSARVGQNFNQPQHF. The sequenced CDR3 bases are TGCAGTGCTAGGGTGGGACAGAACTTCAATCAGCCC.

Concerning this clone: The read falls 3 residues short of the CDR3 end, and the missing part is taken from the germline J gene. The chain couples TRBV7-3 to TRBJ2-3; the D gene is possibly TRBD1 (5 bases). The V end was cut by 5 bases, the J end by 2 bases, with 17 bases between. The length of the CDR3 is 16 residues. The V gene's germline CDR1 is SGHTA and CDR2 FQGTGA. The CDR3 reads CASSKGFDRHTDTQYF. The sequenced CDR3 bases are TGTGCCAGCAGCAAGGGGTTTGACAGACACACAGATACG.

For this clone: The read stops 3 residues short of the end of the CDR3; the missing end is completed from the germline J gene. The rearrangement links TRBV2 to TRBJ1-6, with TRBD1 matching over 7 bases. Germline loops: CDR1 SNHLY, CDR2 FYNNEI. V gave up 5 bases and J gave up 5 bases; unmatched junction bases: 3. This CDR3 has 14 amino acids. The CDR3 region is CASSHRGNNSPLHF. The CDR3 bases that were read are TGTGCCAGCAGTCACAGGGGCAATAATTCACCC. Supplemented by reference TRBV2 and TRBJ1-6, the full variable domain reads EPEVTQTPSHQVTQMGQEVILRCVPISNHLYFYWYRQILGQKVEFLVSFYNNEISEKSEIFDDQFSVERPDGSNFTLKIRSTKLEDSAMYFCASSHRGNNSPLHFGNGTRLTVT.

With regard to this clone: The read comes to an end 3 residues before the CDR3 does, leaving the germline J gene to fill in the end. This chain uses TRBV29-1 with TRBJ2-3; D possibly matches TRBD1 or TRBD2 (5 bases each). The CDR3 runs 13 residues. CDR1 is SQVTM, CDR2 ANQGSEA, per germline. The CDR3: CSVQSPTRETQYF. The part of the CDR3 DNA that was read is TGCAGCGTTCAGTCTCCAACCAGGGAGACG.

For this clone: Coverage ceases 3 residues before the CDR3 finishes, and the germline J gene fills in the end. The gene calls are TRBV29-1 and TRBJ2-7, with D perhaps TRBD2 (6 bases). Trimming shortened V by 4 bases and J by 6 bases, and 19 bases separated the two germline ends. Germline CDR1 reads SQVTM; CDR2 reads ANQGSEA. The CDR3 length is 14 residues. Partial CDR3 DNA: TGCAGCGTTGGAAGCGGGCCGATCCCGGTCGAG. It encodes CSVGSGPIPVE. The full CDR3 is CSVGSGPIPVEQYF.

Note on this clone: The DNA ends 3 residues before the CDR3 does, and the rest of the CDR3 is filled in from the germline J gene. The chain joins TRBV5-1 to TRBJ2-7, with 7 bases fitting TRBD1. Germline V CDR1 and CDR2: SGHRS, YFSETQ. This CDR3 spans 14 amino acids. V shed 4 bases, J shed 6 bases, and the junction held 10 bases outside the gene matches. The part of the CDR3 DNA that was read is TGCGCCAGCAGCGTGAGGACAGGACCTGGCGAG. This gives the protein CASSVRTGPGE. The CDR3 in full is CASSVRTGPGEQYF.

Concerning this clone itself: The CDR3 end lies 3 residues beyond the end of the read and is filled in from the germline J gene. The rearrangement uses TRBV12-3 or TRBV12-4 and TRBJ2-3, with 13 positions matching TRBD2. The CDR3 length is 16 residues. With 5 bases clipped from V and 1 base from J, the junction kept 3 bases outside the gene matches. The CDR3 DNA, read in part, is TGTGCCAGCAGTCCCGGACTAGCGGGGGGCACAGATACG. Its protein product is CASSPGLAGGTDT. The entire CDR3 protein reads CASSPGLAGGTDTQYF.

For this clone: Read data end 3 residues before the CDR3 end; the end is taken from the germline J gene. The chain uses TRBV9 and TRBJ2-1; 11 bases are a match to TRBD2. CDR3 size: 16 residues. Germline CDR1 is SGDLS and CDR2 is YYNGEE. J was trimmed by 1 base and V by 0 bases; bases with no gene match: 0. The CDR3 sequence is CASSVVAGGSYNEQFF. The sequenced CDR3 bases are TGTGCCAGCAGCGTAGTAGCGGGGGGGTCCTACAATGAG.

With regard to this clone: The read terminates 3 residues ahead of where the CDR3 ends, so the germline J gene completes it. The chain carries TRBV19 and TRBJ1-4; 7 bases map to TRBD1. The germline CDR1 and CDR2 sequences are LNHDA and SQIVND (reference sequence). V gave up 8 bases and J gave up 5 bases; unmatched junction bases: 8. This CDR3 comprises 14 residues. CDR3 amino acids: CASGGRQGNEKLFF. CDR3 DNA (partial): TGTGCCAGTGGCGGGAGACAGGGAAATGAAAAA.

Concerning this clone: The read terminates 3 residues before the CDR3 end, so the remaining end is supplied by the germline J gene. V is TRBV11-2 and J is TRBJ2-2; D is undetermined. This CDR3 spans 11 amino acids. Germline loops: CDR1 SGHAT, CDR2 FQNNGV. CDR3 amino acids: CASSLDAALFF. The sequenced CDR3 bases are TGTGCCAGCAGCTTAGATGCGGCG.

Points on this clone: The sequenced fragment ends 3 residues before the CDR3 boundary, so the rest is inferred from the germline J gene. The genes are TRBV29-1 and TRBJ2-6; no definite D call. The CDR3 sequence is 13 residues long. CDR1 and CDR2 from the germline V gene are SQVTM and ANQGSEA. Trimming cost V 4 bases and J 4 bases, with 8 bases left between them. CDR3: CSVGQTGANVLTF. The covered CDR3 bases are TGCAGCGTTGGTCAGACAGGGGCCAACGTC.

About this clone: The sequence runs out 3 residues before the end of the CDR3; the remainder is reconstructed from the germline J gene. The V gene is TRBV15, the J gene TRBJ2-3; 14 positions match TRBD2. Germline V gene data show CDR1 as LNHNV and CDR2 as YYDKDF (reference sequence). This CDR3 is 15 amino acids long. J lost 4 bases, V lost 3 bases, and 0 bases had no gene match. CDR3 DNA, as far as it was read: TGTGCCACCAGCAGGACTAGCGGGGGGGCAGATACG. Translating gives CATSRTSGGADT. The full CDR3 is CATSRTSGGADTQYF.

Note on this clone: The CDR3 extends 3 residues past the end of the read, so its final part is completed from the germline J gene. The chain couples TRBV28 to TRBJ2-1; TRBD2 matches 7 bases. The CDR3 is made up of 17 amino acids. V was clipped by 3 bases and J by 7 bases; unmatched bases: 15. Germline assignment: CDR1 MDHEN and CDR2 SYDVKM. The chain's CDR3 is CASSLRGRGALGNEQFF. The DNA read from the CDR3 is TGTGCCAGCAGTTTGCGGGGGAGAGGGGCCTTGGGTAATGAG. Full variable domain (outside the CDR3, taken from reference TRBV28 and TRBJ2-1): DVKVTQSSRYLVKRTGEKVFLECVQDMDHENMFWYRQDPGLGLRLIYFSYDVKMKEKGDIPEGYSVSREKKERFSLILESASTNQTSMYLCASSLRGRGALGNEQFFGPGTRLTVL.

In the case of this clone: Read sequence stops 3 residues before the CDR3 end, and the germline J gene provides the missing end. The chain uses TRBV6-1 and TRBJ2-1, with TRBD2 matching 8 bases. CDR3 length: 16 residues. Germline V gene data show CDR1 as MNHNS and CDR2 as SASEGT. Losses at the gene ends were 0 bases for V and 6 bases for J; bases not matched to a gene: 7. The CDR3 loop is CASSEARRGGRNEQFF. Incomplete CDR3 DNA: TGTGCCAGCAGTGAAGCGCGTCGGGGGGGCCGCAATGAG.

With regard to this clone: One end of the junction is discordant with germline, which a read error may explain. The read ends 3 residues early relative to the CDR3; the germline J gene fills the gap. The V call is TRBV19, the J call TRBJ1-6, with D perhaps matching TRBD1 (6 bases). Germline loops: CDR1 LNHDA, CDR2 SQIVND (reference sequence). The CDR3 spans 18 residues. Incomplete CDR3 DNA: TGTGCCACTAGTATTCAAGGGTCCAGGGGTACCTATAATTCACCC. It translates to CATSIQGSRGTYNSP. The whole CDR3 sequence is CATSIQGSRGTYNSPLHF.

A note on this clone: The CDR3 extends 3 residues past the end of the read, so its final part is completed from the germline J gene. The V gene is TRBV7-8, the J gene TRBJ1-2, with 7 bases lining up with TRBD1. The CDR3 loop spans 15 amino acids. V dropped 2 bases and J dropped 5; count of bases not matched to a gene: 8. Germline CDR1 is SGHVS and CDR2 is FQNEAQ. The sequenced CDR3 bases are TGTGCCAGCAGCTTAACTCCGGGACAGCTGTATGGC. Amino acids: CASSLTPGQLYG. The full CDR3 is CASSLTPGQLYGYTF.

With regard to this clone: The CDR3 goes on 3 residues after the read ends, and that part is filled in from the germline J gene. The chain recombines TRBV23-1 with TRBJ2-7; 7 bases agree with TRBD1. TRBV23-1 is noted as an ORF with a role that remains uncertain. The junction had 6 bases not matched to a gene; V was cut back by 3 bases and J by 1 base. This CDR3 spans 15 amino acids. The CDR3 reads CASSQPGTVSYEQYF. Partial CDR3 DNA: TGCGCCAGCAGTCAGCCCGGGACAGTTTCCTACGAG.

A remark on this clone: The DNA ends 3 residues before the CDR3 does, and the rest of the CDR3 is filled in from the germline J gene. The rearrangement uses TRBV28 and TRBJ1-3; the match to TRBD1 covers 8 bases. Germline V CDR1 and CDR2: MDHEN, SYDVKM. Trimming removed 6 bases from V and 4 bases from J; junction bases left unmatched: 14. The CDR3 runs to 17 residues. The DNA read from the CDR3 is TGTGCCAGCAGCTTACGTCCGGGACAGGATTTCGGAAACACC. Amino acids: CASSLRPGQDFGNT. The entire CDR3 protein reads CASSLRPGQDFGNTIYF.

Comments on this clone: The read is 3 residues too short to cover the CDR3 end, so that end is filled in from the germline J gene. This chain uses TRBV7-9 with TRBJ1-4; possible D gene TRBD1, 6 bases. The CDR3 length is 13 residues. Per the germline V gene, CDR1 is SEHNR and CDR2 is FQNEAQ (reference sequence). V dropped 3 bases and J dropped 10 bases, with 12 bases sitting between them. The sequenced CDR3 bases are TGTGCCAGCAGCTTTGACCAAGGGGGAAAA. As protein: CASSFDQGGK. The whole CDR3 region reads CASSFDQGGKLFF.

The CDR3 protein is CASSPGAALNTEAFF. The part of the CDR3 DNA that was read is TGTGCCAGCTCACCAGGGGCAGCCTTAAACACTGAA. V is TRBV18 and J is TRBJ1-1; weak D call: TRBD1 (5 bases). The CDR3 goes on 3 residues after the read ends, and that part is filled in from the germline J gene. CDR3 length: 15 amino acids. In germline, CDR1 is KGHSH, CDR2 LQKENI. The V gene lost 2 bases and the J gene lost 2 bases, with 12 bases spanning the gap.

The sequenced CDR3 bases are TGTGCCAGCAGTGCACATGACAGGGCT. Protein sequence: CASSAHDRA. The full CDR3 protein is CASSAHDRAAFF. This chain joins TRBV6-1 and TRBJ1-1; 7 bases are shared with TRBD1. The DNA ends 3 residues before the CDR3 does, and the rest of the CDR3 is filled in from the germline J gene. The germline gives CDR1 MNHNS, CDR2 SASEGT. This CDR3 is built from 12 residues.

On this clone itself: With the read ending 3 residues before the CDR3 end, the germline J gene is used to fill in that end. The V and J genes are TRBV29-1 and TRBJ2-5; TRBD1 agrees at 7 bases. Germline-derived CDR1 and CDR2 are SQVTM and ANQGSEA. This CDR3 spans 15 amino acids. J lost 5 bases, V lost 0 bases, and 9 bases had no gene match. The sequenced CDR3 bases are TGCAGCGTTGAAGAGGGCCGACAGGGTGTGGAGACC. This translates into CSVEEGRQGVET. The complete CDR3 protein is CSVEEGRQGVETQYF. Full variable domain (outside the CDR3, taken from reference TRBV29-1 and TRBJ2-5): SAVISQKPSRDICQRGTSLTIQCQVDSQVTMMFWYRQQPGQSLTLIATANQGSEATYESGFVIDKFPISRPNLTFSTLTVSNMSPEDSSIYLCSVEEGRQGVETQYFGPGTRLLVL.

CDR3 bases read: TGTGCCAGCAGTGACTCACAGGGGGCCGGGGAG. Translating gives CASSDSQGAGE. In full, the CDR3 is CASSDSQGAGELFF. The chain has TRBV6-4 and TRBJ2-2, with 8 bases lining up with TRBD1. The read is 3 residues too short to cover the CDR3 end, so that end is filled in from the germline J gene. This CDR3 spans 14 amino acids. V lost 0 bases and J lost 6; bases outside the gene matches: 0. Germline V gene lookup returns CDR1 MRHNA and CDR2 SNTAGT.

Worth noting for this clone: The observed sequence ends 3 residues before the CDR3 terminus, with the missing tail filled in from the germline J gene. This rearrangement joins TRBV5-1 to TRBJ2-7; no clear D. Germline V lookup: CDR1 SGHRS, CDR2 YFSETQ. The CDR3 consists of 10 residues. Trimming took off 10 bases at V and 1 base at J, with 6 bases between the two ends. The sequenced CDR3 bases are TGCGCCGCCGGGTCCTACGAG. Translation: CAAGSYE. The complete CDR3 sequence is CAAGSYEQYF.

CDR3 bases read: TGTGCCATCAGTGAAACCGGGACAAAGAACACTGAA. It encodes CAISETGTKNTE. From start to end, the CDR3 is CAISETGTKNTEAFF. V and J are TRBV10-3 and TRBJ1-1; maybe TRBD1 (6 bases). The read terminates 3 residues ahead of where the CDR3 ends, so the germline J gene completes it. Trimming left V 3 bases short and J 1 base short, with 12 bases between. The germline gives CDR1 ENHRY, CDR2 SYGVKD. This CDR3 region has 15 residues.

Notes on this clone: The read falls 3 residues short of the CDR3 end, and the missing part is taken from the germline J gene. This rearrangement joins TRBV29-1 to TRBJ1-2; 9 bases map to TRBD1. CDR1 SQVTM and CDR2 ANQGSEA come from the germline V gene. The CDR3 is 16 amino acids. The CDR3 bases that were read are TGCAGCGTTGAAGGTTACCGGGACAGGGCGTACAATGAC. It encodes CSVEGYRDRAYND. The whole CDR3 is CSVEGYRDRAYNDYTF.